What follows describes a single T cell receptor beta chain. This record comes from a study of control samples from healthy donors and cancer patients. V was pared by 0 bases and J by 0 bases, with 10 bases between. The V gene's germline CDR1 is SGHRS and CDR2 YFSETQ. The CDR3 is made up of 16 amino acids. The table came from immunoSEQ multiplex PCR; TCRdb's copy has only in-frame clones and leaves some out. The sample yields about 47,000 clones, 75% to 85% seen once. The sample consisted of blood. This chain connects TRBV5-1 to TRBJ1-3; no clear D gene. This sequence was found in a man between 65 and 85 years old in good health. This CDR3 is CASSLVPSLSGNTIYF. The CDR3, as DNA: TGCGCCAGCAGCTTGGTTCCCAGCCTCTCTGGAAACACCATATATTTT.